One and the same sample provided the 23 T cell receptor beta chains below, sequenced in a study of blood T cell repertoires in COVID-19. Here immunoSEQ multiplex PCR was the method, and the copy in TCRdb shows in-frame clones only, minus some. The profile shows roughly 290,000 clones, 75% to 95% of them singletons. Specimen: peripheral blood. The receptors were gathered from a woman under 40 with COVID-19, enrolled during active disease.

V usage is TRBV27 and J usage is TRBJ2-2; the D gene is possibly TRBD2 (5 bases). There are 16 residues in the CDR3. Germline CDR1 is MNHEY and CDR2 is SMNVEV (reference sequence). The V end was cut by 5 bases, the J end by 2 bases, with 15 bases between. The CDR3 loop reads CASSAYPGSNTGELFF. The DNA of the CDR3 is TGTGCCAGCAGTGCATATCCGGGATCCAACACCGGGGAGCTGTTTTTT.

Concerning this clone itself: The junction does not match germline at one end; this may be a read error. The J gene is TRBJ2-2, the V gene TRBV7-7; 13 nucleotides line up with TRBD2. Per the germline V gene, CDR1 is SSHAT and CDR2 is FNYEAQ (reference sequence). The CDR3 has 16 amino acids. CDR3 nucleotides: TGTGCTAGCAGCCGACTAGCGGGGGGGAACACCGGGGAGCTGTTTTTT. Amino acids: CASSRLAGGNTGELFF.

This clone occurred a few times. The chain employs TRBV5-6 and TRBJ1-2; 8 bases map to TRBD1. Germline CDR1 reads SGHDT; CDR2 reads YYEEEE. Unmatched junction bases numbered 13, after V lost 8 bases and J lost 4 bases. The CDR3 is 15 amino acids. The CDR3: CASYRDGQGPYGYTF. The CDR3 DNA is TGTGCCAGTTATAGGGACGGACAGGGACCCTATGGCTACACCTTC.

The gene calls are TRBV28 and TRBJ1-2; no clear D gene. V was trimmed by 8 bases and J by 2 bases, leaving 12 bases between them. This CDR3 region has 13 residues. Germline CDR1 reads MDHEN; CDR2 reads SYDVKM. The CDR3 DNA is TGTGCCAGCTTCTGGAGCGGGAACTATGGCTACACCTTC. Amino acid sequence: CASFWSGNYGYTF.

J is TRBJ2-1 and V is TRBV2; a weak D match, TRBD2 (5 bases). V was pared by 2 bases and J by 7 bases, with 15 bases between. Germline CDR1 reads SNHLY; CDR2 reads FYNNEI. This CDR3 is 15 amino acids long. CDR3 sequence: CASSEQAEVGNEQFF. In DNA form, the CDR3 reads TGTGCCAGCAGTGAACAAGCGGAAGTGGGAAATGAGCAGTTCTTC.

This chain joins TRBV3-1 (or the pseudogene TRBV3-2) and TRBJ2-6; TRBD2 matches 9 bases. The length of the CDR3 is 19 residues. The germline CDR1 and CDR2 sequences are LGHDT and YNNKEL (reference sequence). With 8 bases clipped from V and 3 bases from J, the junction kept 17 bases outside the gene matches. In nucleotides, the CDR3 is TGTGCCAGCTCCTCAAGTGGGTTAGCGGGAGCTTATGGGGCCAACGTCCTGACTTTC. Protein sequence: CASSSSGLAGAYGANVLTF.

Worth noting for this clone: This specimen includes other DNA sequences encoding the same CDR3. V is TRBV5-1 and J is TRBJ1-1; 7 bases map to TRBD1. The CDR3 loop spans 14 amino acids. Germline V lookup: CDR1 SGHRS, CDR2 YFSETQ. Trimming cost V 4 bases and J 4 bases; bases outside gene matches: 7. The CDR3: CASSLGQSGTEAFF. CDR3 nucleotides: TGCGCCAGCAGCCTGGGACAGTCGGGCACTGAAGCTTTCTTT.

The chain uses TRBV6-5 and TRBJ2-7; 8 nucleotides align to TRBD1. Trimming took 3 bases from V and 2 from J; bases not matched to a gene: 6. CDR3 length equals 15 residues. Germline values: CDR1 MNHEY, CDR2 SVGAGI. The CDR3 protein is CASSYGRGPTYEQYF. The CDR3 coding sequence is TGTGCCAGCAGTTATGGCAGGGGGCCCACCTACGAGCAGTACTTC.

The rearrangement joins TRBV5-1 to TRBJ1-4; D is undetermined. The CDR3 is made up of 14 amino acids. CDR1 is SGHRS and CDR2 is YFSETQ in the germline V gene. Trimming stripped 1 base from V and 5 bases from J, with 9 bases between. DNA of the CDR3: TGCGCCAGCAGCTTGCTGGGCTGGAATGAAAAACTGTTTTTT. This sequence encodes CASSLLGWNEKLFF.

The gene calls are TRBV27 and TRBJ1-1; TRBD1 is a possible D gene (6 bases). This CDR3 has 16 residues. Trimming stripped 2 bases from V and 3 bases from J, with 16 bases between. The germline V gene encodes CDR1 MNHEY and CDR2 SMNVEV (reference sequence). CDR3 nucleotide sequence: TGTGCCAGCAGTTTACTCCCTTTTACAGGGCACACTGAAGCTTTCTTT. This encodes CASSLLPFTGHTEAFF.

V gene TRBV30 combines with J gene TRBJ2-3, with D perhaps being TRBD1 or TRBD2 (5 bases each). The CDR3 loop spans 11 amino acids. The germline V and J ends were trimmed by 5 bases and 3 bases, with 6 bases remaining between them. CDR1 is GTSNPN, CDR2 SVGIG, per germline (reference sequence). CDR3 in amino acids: CAWEGTDTQYF. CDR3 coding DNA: TGTGCCTGGGAGGGGACAGATACGCAGTATTTT.

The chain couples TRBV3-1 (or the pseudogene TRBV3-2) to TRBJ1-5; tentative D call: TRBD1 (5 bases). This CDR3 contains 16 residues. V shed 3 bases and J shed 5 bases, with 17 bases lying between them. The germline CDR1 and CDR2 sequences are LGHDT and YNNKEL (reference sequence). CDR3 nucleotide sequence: TGTGCCAGCAGCCAGCAGGTCGGGGGGTTTCATCAGCCCCAGCATTTT. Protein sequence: CASSQQVGGFHQPQHF.

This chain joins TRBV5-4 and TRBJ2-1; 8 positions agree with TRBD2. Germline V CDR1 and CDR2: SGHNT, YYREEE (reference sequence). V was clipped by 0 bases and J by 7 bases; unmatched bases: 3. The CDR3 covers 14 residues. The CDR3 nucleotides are TGTGCCAGCAGCTTGGGACTAGCGATGAATGAGCAGTTCTTC. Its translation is CASSLGLAMNEQFF. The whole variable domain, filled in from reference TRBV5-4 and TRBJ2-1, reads ETGVTQSPTHLIKTRGQQVTLRCSSQSGHNTVSWYQQALGQGPQFIFQYYREEENGRGNFPPRFSGLQFPNYSSELNVNALELDDSALYLCASSLGLAMNEQFFGPGTRLTVL.

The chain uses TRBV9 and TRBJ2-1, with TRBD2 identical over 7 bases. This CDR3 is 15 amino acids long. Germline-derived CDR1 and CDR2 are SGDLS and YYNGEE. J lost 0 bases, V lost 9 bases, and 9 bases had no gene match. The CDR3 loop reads CATPNWGGSYNEQFF. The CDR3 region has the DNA TGTGCCACCCCCAACTGGGGGGGCTCCTACAATGAGCAGTTCTTC.

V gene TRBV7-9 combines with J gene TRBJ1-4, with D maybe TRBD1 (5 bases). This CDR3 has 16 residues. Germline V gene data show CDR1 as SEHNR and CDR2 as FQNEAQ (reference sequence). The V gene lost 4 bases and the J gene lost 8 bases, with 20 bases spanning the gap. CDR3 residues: CASSSGRGGGAEKLFF. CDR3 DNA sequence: TGTGCCAGCAGCTCAGGTCGAGGCGGAGGGGCCGAAAAACTGTTTTTT.

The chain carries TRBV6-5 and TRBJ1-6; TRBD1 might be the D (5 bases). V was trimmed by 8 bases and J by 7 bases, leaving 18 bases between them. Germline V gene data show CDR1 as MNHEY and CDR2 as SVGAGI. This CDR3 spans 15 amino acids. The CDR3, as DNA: TGTGCCAGCTCCCCCGGGGGGGGGTGGAATTCACCCCTCCACTTT. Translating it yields CASSPGGGWNSPLHF.

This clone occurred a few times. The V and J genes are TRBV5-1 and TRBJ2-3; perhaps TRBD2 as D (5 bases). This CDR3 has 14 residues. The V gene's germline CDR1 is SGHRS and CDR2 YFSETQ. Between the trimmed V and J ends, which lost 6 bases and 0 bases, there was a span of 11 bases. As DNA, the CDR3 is TGCGCCAGCACGGCGGGCTCCAGCACAGATACGCAGTATTTT. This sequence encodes CASTAGSSTDTQYF.

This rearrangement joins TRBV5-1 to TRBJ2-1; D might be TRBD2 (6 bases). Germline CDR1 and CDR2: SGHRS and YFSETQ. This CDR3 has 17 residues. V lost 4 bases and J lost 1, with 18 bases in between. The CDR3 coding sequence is TGCGCCAGCAGCCCAGGATCGGGGGTTGGGTCCTACAATGAGCAGTTCTTC. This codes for CASSPGSGVGSYNEQFF.

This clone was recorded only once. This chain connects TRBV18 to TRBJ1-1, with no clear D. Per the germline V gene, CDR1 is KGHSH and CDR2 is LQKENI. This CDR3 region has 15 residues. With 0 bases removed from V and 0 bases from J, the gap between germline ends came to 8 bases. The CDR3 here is CASSPPARLNTEAFF. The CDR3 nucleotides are TGTGCCAGCTCACCACCAGCCAGGTTGAACACTGAAGCTTTCTTT.

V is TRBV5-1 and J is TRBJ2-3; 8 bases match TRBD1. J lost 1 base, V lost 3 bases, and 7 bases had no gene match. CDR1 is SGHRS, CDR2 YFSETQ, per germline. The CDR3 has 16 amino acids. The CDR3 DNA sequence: TGCGCCAGCAGCTCCCCGGACAGGGTCGGCACAGATACGCAGTATTTT. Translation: CASSSPDRVGTDTQYF.

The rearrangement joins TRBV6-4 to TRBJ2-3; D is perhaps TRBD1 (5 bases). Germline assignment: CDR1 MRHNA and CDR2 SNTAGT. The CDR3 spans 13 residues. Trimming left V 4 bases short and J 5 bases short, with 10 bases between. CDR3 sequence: CASSGQPRDTQYF. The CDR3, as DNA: TGTGCCAGCAGTGGACAGCCACGAGATACGCAGTATTTT.

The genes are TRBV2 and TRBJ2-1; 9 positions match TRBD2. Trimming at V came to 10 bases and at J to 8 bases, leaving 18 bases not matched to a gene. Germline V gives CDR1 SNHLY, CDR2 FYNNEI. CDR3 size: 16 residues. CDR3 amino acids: CATGGTRTSAGDEQFF. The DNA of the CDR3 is TGTGCCACCGGGGGGACCCGGACTAGCGCGGGCGATGAGCAGTTCTTC.

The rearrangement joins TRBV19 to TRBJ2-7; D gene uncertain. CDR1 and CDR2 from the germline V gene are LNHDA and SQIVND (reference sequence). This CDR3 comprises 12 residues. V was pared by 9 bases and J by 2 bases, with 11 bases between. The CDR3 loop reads CASRGETYEQYF. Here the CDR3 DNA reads TGTGCCAGCAGAGGAGAAACCTACGAGCAGTACTTC. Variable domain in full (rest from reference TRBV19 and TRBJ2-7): DGGITQSPKYLFRKEGQNVTLSCEQNLNHDAMYWYRQDPGQGLRLIYYSQIVNDFQKGDIAEGYSVSREKKESFPLTVTSAQKNPTAFYLCASRGETYEQYFGPGTRLTVT.